This TCR beta chain was recorded in a study of cytomegalovirus exposure and HLA in healthy donors (dated by TCRdb to the late 2010s). General notes on the study: According to an earlier analysis of a few hundred of the donors, about 179 million T cells yielded 95 million to 140 million unique TCR beta sequences and 276 Gb of sequence data. Using immunosequencing, the study profiled T cell repertoires from about 620 subjects and related those repertoires to cytomegalovirus serostatus. An early release covering about 600 HLA-typed donors comprised 250 to 350 gigabases of sequencing data and tens of millions of unique TCR sequences. The number of donors typed differed by locus, with roughly 629-640 for A, B, C, DRB1 and DQB1, around 560 for DQA1, some 570 for DPA1, and about 450 for DPB1. In addition to the first cohort of approximately 670 subjects, a separate validation cohort of approximately 130 different subjects was used. In an earlier analysis of roughly 580 of the donors, high-throughput TCR beta sequencing was used to judge whether each TCR beta V gene segment behaved as functional or pseudogenic. The genetic ancestry cluster associated with self-reported Caucasian donors included 81% of the roughly 400 genotyped donors. Class I and class II HLA loci were covered by the typing at four-digit resolution. Donor age, sex, ethnicity and CMV serostatus were compiled alongside the repertoire data. A later analysis re-analyzed previously published TCR beta repertoires from 600 to 850 donors and added high-resolution HLA genotyping to study TCR occurrence patterns. The study aimed to test whether cataloging public T cell receptors could reveal signatures of past pathogen exposure. Because of strong linkage in the cohort, roughly five DR-DQ haplotypes were treated as single units for association and clustering. Every repertoire in the discovery cohort had been generated on one and the same sequencing platform. To predict cytomegalovirus infection status, the study brought together high-throughput TCR immunosequencing, statistical association of individual TCRs with disease status, and machine learning. Genome-wide SNP genotypes for about 65% of the 666 donors were used in a later genetic analysis, which treated that subset as a discovery cohort. The later analysis used no new phenotypic data to find candidate immune exposures, relying instead on TCR beta sequences and their occurrence across donors. Across approximately 400 genotyped donors of the cohort, an average of roughly 200,000 unique TCR beta nucleotide sequences per donor were sequenced, and around 20% of those sequences were non-productive.

The cohort comprised approximately 700 healthy bone marrow donors. All cohort members were sampled while nominally healthy, although unrecorded immune exposures were likely present. The donor tested CMV seronegative and was one of the 352 seronegative cohort members. Each donor provided a peripheral blood sample, and peripheral blood mononuclear cells were used for TCR beta sequencing. The Qiagen DNeasy Blood Extraction Kit was used to extract genomic DNA from the blood cell samples. The germline V gene (reference sequence) yields LNHNV for CDR1 and YYDKDF for CDR2. Trimming accounts for 6 bases at V and 6 bases at J, while the number of junction bases matched to no gene is 8. The CDR3, from cysteine to phenylalanine, totals 15 residues. Only the CDR3 DNA stays, 45 bases, in frame from base 1. Libraries were constructed by the immunoSEQ multiplex PCR assay. For the multiplex PCR, a mixture combining 60 forward primers for TCR Vbeta segments and 13 reverse primers for TCR Jbeta segments was used. Amplification of the CDR3 region of rearranged TCR beta genes was performed with a multiplex PCR assay on genomic DNA. The amplified TCR beta libraries were sequenced on the Illumina HiSeq System as 87-base-pair reads. On the study's bioinformatics: A later analysis tallied tens of millions of unique TCR beta chains across the roughly 610 repertoires, and approximately 12 million of those chains were shared by two or more donors. Raw reads were error-corrected and collapsed into unique sequences by a nearest-neighbor algorithm in which closely related sequences were merged to remove PCR and sequencing errors. V, D and J gene segments were assigned by aligning CDR3 sequences to IMGT reference sequences. For a sequence to be retained, a match of at least six nucleotides was required to both a V gene segment and a J gene segment. A rearrangement was called productive if the CDR3 had no stop codons and remained in frame with V and J, and every other rearrangement was called non-productive. CDR3 was defined according to IMGT convention as the region running from the second conserved V-encoded cysteine to the conserved J-encoded phenylalanine. Sequences without an unambiguous match to a single V gene segment were excluded from the earlier analysis of about 600 of the donors. An earlier analysis of approximately 590 of the donors classified V segments as functional when productive rearrangements were above 56.7% and as segregating when the standard deviation between donors was above 5%. A statistical classification framework was developed to diagnose cytomegalovirus status using the catalog of TCR beta chain sequences. A later analysis assigned V and J genes by comparing TCR nucleotide sequences with IMGT/GENE-DB human TR gene sequences. The TCRdist pipeline was used in a later analysis to assign CDR3 sequences and most-parsimonious VDJ recombination scenarios. In a later analysis, each TCR beta chain was defined by its CDR3 amino acid sequence together with its V-gene family, and reads without a unique V-gene family were excluded. To address suspected cross-contamination and a sequencing artifact, a later analysis removed approximately 600 highly shared, low-generation-probability nucleotide sequences. A later analysis calculated a clonal expansion index for each public chain from normalized within-repertoire ranks of inferred template counts. In a later analysis, generation probabilities were computed with a VDJ recombination model fitted to out-of-frame rearrangements, and the resulting probabilities were checked against IGoR. Hypergeometric tests were used in a later analysis to score TCR-TCR, TCR-HLA and TCR-CMV co-occurrence, with a repertoire-size bias correction applied to the TCR pairs. To estimate false discovery rates, a later analysis permuted the HLA or CMV assignments 20 times. In a later analysis, co-occurring TCRs were grouped with DBSCAN, and TCRdist sequence similarity was added when clustering was performed within HLA-allele-positive subsets. Repertoires with fewer than 30,000 or more than 120,000 public chains, plus five repertoires with anomalous nucleotide sharing, were excluded from co-occurrence clustering. TCRdb obtained this table from immuneACCESS and retained in-frame rearrangements with V and J assigned. These tables miss some clones; where compared with another copy, unresolved V genes account for less than half of the shortfall, and the remainder is unexplained. V, J and clone size are taken as reported in that table, and D and trimming were inferred from the DNA itself. The sample table lists approximately 130,000 clones, around four fifths of them with a count of one. The ten largest clones add up to roughly 2.5% of the sample.

Points on this clone: Its antigen remains undetermined. Base qualities are not provided; no much larger clone lies one nucleotide away.

Results the study describes overall, beyond this receptor: In an earlier analysis of about 600 of the donors, most TCR beta V segments appeared in productive rearrangements about 87% or about 30% of the time, broadly matching IMGT annotations. Compared with the roughly 670-donor mean, donors in an Asian-associated ancestry cluster had fewer N-insertions in productive TCRs, according to a later genetic analysis. In a later analysis, most CMV-associated TCR beta chains were found to appear HLA-restricted, with HLA associations seemingly driven largely by CMV exposure. A later analysis found that TCR association rates varied across HLA loci, with DRB1 alleles showing the most associated TCRs and HLA-C alleles the fewest. Several of the top co-occurrence clusters appeared to be linked to parvovirus B19, influenza, CMV and Epstein-Barr virus, according to a later analysis. In a later genetic analysis, a missense DCLRE1C variant was associated with V-gene and J-gene trimming of TCR beta chains, and the association was replicated in an independent cohort. The only immune exposure information available for the cohort was CMV serostatus. At a false discovery rate of 0.05, a later analysis linked some 18,000 TCR beta sequences to specific HLA alleles. Most TCR sequences were seen in very few donors, while some public TCRs were found in many individuals. Because HLA typing was unavailable for some donors at each locus, only the typed subset was used in association tests. The authors suggested that the approach could potentially be extended to other disease states and immunological phenotypes. A further reported finding was that TCR beta sequences accurately predicted the HLA-A and HLA-B alleles for most subjects in the first cohort. In the study, 150 to 200 TCR beta chains were listed as associated with cytomegalovirus. A later analysis found that HLA-associated TCR beta chains were more clonally expanded and had lower generation probabilities than equally common non-associated chains. Cytomegalovirus status was reported to be diagnosed by the classifier with high specificity and sensitivity in both the original and validation cohorts. Only TCR beta chains were sequenced in this cohort, and the absence of alpha or paired-chain data limited detectable features. Correlated functional status among segregating V segments might be attributable to linkage disequilibrium, but an unknown experimental factor could not be ruled out. Assigning TCR associations to individual alleles was difficult when HLA alleles, especially DR and DQ, strongly co-occurred. The earlier analysis of about 600 of the donors excluded roughly 17 rarely observed V segments, including chromosome 9 orphons, because counts were too low. In vitro tests confirmed that three of the cytomegalovirus-associated TCR beta chains recognize cytomegalovirus antigens. The 87-base-pair reads could not distinguish some IMGT-functional V segments, including TRBV6-2 and TRBV6-3, so those segments were excluded. Presence/absence analyses assumed roughly uniform sequencing depth across donors, an assumption that may not hold. A cluster of highly shared sequence variants was judged likely to be a technical artifact of the sequencing pipeline.

This receptor was obtained from a boy aged 2-9 years in good health and CMV-seronegative. The sequence joins TRBV15 to TRBJ2-2, and TRBD2 aligns with 9 junction nucleotides. Sequenced: PBMCs. The DNA reads as follows: TGTGCCACCAGGATGGGTGGCGGGAGGGCCGGGGAGCTGTTTTTT. Translated, this gives CATRMGGGRAGELFF.